Presented here are 32 T cell receptor beta chains from one specimen sequenced in a study of T cells in Graves' hyperthyroidism and ophthalmopathy. RNA transcripts provided the source from which TCR beta CDR3 regions were amplified. The TCR CDR3 first-round RT-PCR relied on the HTBI primer set. TCRdb re-called the multiplex PCR reads with MiXCR, one entry per CDR3 protein. The sample includes more than 500,000 distinct CDR3 sequences, about 43% of them seen just once. The sample taken for sequencing was peripheral blood or thyroid tissue (not recorded which). The receptors originated from an adult woman with Graves' disease, either hyperthyroidism or ophthalmopathy (not recorded which).

The gene calls are TRBV11-2 and TRBJ2-7; TRBD2 is a possible D gene (8 bases). Germline lookup yields CDR1 SGHAT and CDR2 FQNNGV. V shed 5 bases and J shed 5 bases, with 25 bases lying between them. This CDR3 has 17 amino acids. CDR3 nucleotide sequence: TGTGCCAGCAGCACTACAGGGGAGAGCGGGAGAAAGGACGAGCAGTACTTC. This sequence encodes CASSTTGESGRKDEQYF.

The genes are TRBV28 and TRBJ2-7, with 8 bases that match TRBD2. V lost 7 bases to trimming and J lost 1 base; unmatched junction nucleotides: 12. The CDR3 spans 16 residues. Germline V CDR1 and CDR2: MDHEN, SYDVKM. CDR3 residues: CASKPPGGLRSYEQYF. The CDR3 nucleotides read TGTGCCAGCAAACCTCCGGGGGGGCTCCGATCCTACGAGCAGTACTTC.

The sample holds many counts of this clonotype. The chain recombines TRBV20-1 with TRBJ1-2, with a tentative D call TRBD1 (6 bases). V lost 0 bases and J 0 bases, leaving 14 bases between the germline ends. Germline V gives CDR1 DFQATT, CDR2 SNEGSKA (reference sequence). The CDR3 consists of 16 residues. In DNA form, the CDR3 reads TGCAGTGCTAGAGAGAGGGATGCAGGGGCTAACTATGGCTACACCTTC. Encoded protein: CSARERDAGANYGYTF.

This clonotype occurred a few times. This rearrangement joins TRBV30 to TRBJ2-2; 7 bases agree with TRBD1. Germline values: CDR1 GTSNPN, CDR2 SVGIG (reference sequence). The CDR3 loop spans 13 amino acids. The CDR3 sequence is CAATGEEAGELFF. Written as DNA, the CDR3 is TGTGCTGCTACAGGGGAAGAGGCCGGGGAGCTGTTTTTT.

This clonotype was seen at least ten times. This rearrangement joins TRBV20-1 to TRBJ1-6; D unresolved. Germline V gene lookup returns CDR1 DFQATT and CDR2 SNEGSKA (reference sequence). CDR3 length: 14 amino acids. Trimming pared 0 bases from V and 10 bases from J, leaving 13 bases between. The CDR3 nucleotides read TGCAGTGCTAGAGATGGCAGTGAGGCCTCACCCCTCCACTTT. It encodes CSARDGSEASPLHF.

The chain couples TRBV28 to TRBJ2-2; D not resolved. This CDR3 spans 15 amino acids. Trimming pared 8 bases from V and 4 bases from J, leaving 17 bases between. CDR1 and CDR2 (germline): MDHEN, SYDVKM. In DNA form, the CDR3 reads TGTGCCAGCCACTCGCCAGGTTCGGTCACCGGGGAGCTGTTTTTT. Translation: CASHSPGSVTGELFF.

J is TRBJ2-7 and V is TRBV7-9, with D possibly being TRBD2 (5 bases). The germline V gene encodes CDR1 SEHNR and CDR2 FQNEAQ (reference sequence). The CDR3 totals 14 residues. The V end was cut by 0 bases, the J end by 6 bases, with 12 bases between. CDR3 amino acids: CASSLARLGGEQYF. The CDR3 nucleotides read TGTGCCAGCAGCTTAGCCCGACTTGGAGGCGAGCAGTACTTC.

The gene calls are TRBV29-1 and TRBJ2-7; 7 nucleotides line up with TRBD1. The germline V gene encodes CDR1 SQVTM and CDR2 ANQGSEA. The V and J ends lost 3 bases and 2 bases, in that order; junction bases with no gene match: 4. The CDR3 contains 13 residues. CDR3 sequence (DNA): TGCAGCGTTGACTCACAGGGGACCTACGAGCAGTACTTC. Amino acids: CSVDSQGTYEQYF.

The rearrangement links TRBV29-1 to TRBJ1-1; D remains unclear. Germline values: CDR1 SQVTM, CDR2 ANQGSEA. The CDR3 totals 15 residues. Trimming took off 4 bases at V and 0 bases at J, with 15 bases between the two ends. The DNA of the CDR3 is TGCAGCGTTGTTCCTGTGCACAGCATGAACACTGAAGCTTTCTTT. Translating it yields CSVVPVHSMNTEAFF.

The chain links TRBV7-3 to TRBJ1-2, with 9 positions matching TRBD1. The germline CDR1 and CDR2 sequences are SGHTA and FQGTGA. The CDR3 consists of 15 residues. V was pared by 4 bases and J by 4 bases, with 7 bases of the junction left unmatched. Here the CDR3 reads CASSSRTGAGYGYTF. The CDR3 DNA reads as TGTGCCAGCAGCTCCAGGACAGGGGCGGGCTATGGCTACACCTTC.

This clonotype has a count of ten or more. V gene TRBV29-1 combines with J gene TRBJ1-2; possible D gene TRBD1, 5 bases. Trimming pared 1 base from V and 4 bases from J, leaving 10 bases between. This CDR3 comprises 13 residues. Germline V gene sequence: CDR1 SQVTM, CDR2 ANQGSEA. CDR3 DNA: TGCAGCGTTGAAGGTGCGGGGGTCTATGGCTACACCTTC. Amino acid sequence: CSVEGAGVYGYTF. The variable domain in full, with the rest retrieved from reference TRBV29-1 and TRBJ1-2, is SAVISQKPSRDICQRGTSLTIQCQVDSQVTMMFWYRQQPGQSLTLIATANQGSEATYESGFVIDKFPISRPNLTFSTLTVSNMSPEDSSIYLCSVEGAGVYGYTFGSGTRLTVV.

This clonotype was recorded many times. This chain connects TRBV10-3 to TRBJ1-6, with D possibly TRBD1 on 5 matching bases. The CDR3 is made up of 17 amino acids. Trimming cost V 3 bases and J 1 base, with 13 bases left between them. The germline gives CDR1 ENHRY, CDR2 SYGVKD. The chain's CDR3 is CAISERGYYSYNSPLHF. CDR3 in DNA: TGTGCCATCAGTGAACGGGGGTATTATTCCTATAATTCACCCCTCCACTTT.

This clonotype was found a few times. The junction and the germline gene differ at one end; a read error may be behind it. The chain has TRBV5-1 and TRBJ1-1; D gene ambiguous. CDR1 is SGHRS, CDR2 YFSETQ, per germline. The CDR3 sequence is 16 residues long. CDR3 nucleotide sequence: TGCGCCAGCAGCTTGGTTAACGGACCCGAGAACACTGAAGCCTTCTTT. Translation gives CASSLVNGPENTEAFF.

This clonotype was picked up many times. This sequence joins TRBV7-2 and TRBJ2-2, with D uncertain. The CDR3 sequence is 12 residues long. Germline V CDR1 and CDR2: SGHTA, FQGNSA. V lost 5 bases to trimming and J lost 4 bases, with 5 bases between them. The CDR3 loop reads CASSKLTGELFF. CDR3 in DNA: TGTGCCAGCAGCAAACTCACCGGGGAGCTGTTTTTT.

The chain combines TRBV9 with TRBJ1-1; D gene unclear. The CDR3 length is 15 residues. CDR1 and CDR2 (germline): SGDLS, YYNGEE. The germline V and J ends were trimmed by 3 bases and 0 bases, with 12 bases remaining between them. Here the CDR3 reads CASSAYIDMNTEAFF. CDR3 coding DNA: TGTGCCAGCAGCGCATACATAGATATGAACACTGAAGCTTTCTTT.

V gene TRBV25-1 combines with J gene TRBJ1-1; 7 nucleotides align to TRBD1. The V segment lost 4 bases and the J segment 8 bases; nucleotides outside the gene matches: 13. The CDR3 is made up of 15 amino acids. The germline gives CDR1 MGHDK, CDR2 SYGVNS. The CDR3 sequence: CASSARGGRQREAFF. The CDR3, as DNA: TGTGCCAGCAGTGCTAGAGGGGGCAGGCAACGAGAAGCTTTCTTT.

The gene calls are TRBV30 and TRBJ2-5; D is perhaps TRBD2 (5 bases). Germline loops: CDR1 GTSNPN, CDR2 SVGIG (reference sequence). This CDR3 contains 15 residues. The V end lost 2 bases, the J end lost 2 bases, and 15 bases lay between the germline ends. The CDR3 loop is CAWSPHRRQQETQYF. In DNA form, the CDR3 reads TGTGCCTGGAGTCCCCATCGGAGGCAGCAAGAGACCCAGTACTTC.

There are many counts of this clonotype. The chain recombines TRBV15 with TRBJ1-1; no firm D call. The germline V gene has CDR1 LNHNV and CDR2 YYDKDF (reference sequence). The CDR3 is made up of 16 amino acids. Trimming took off 0 bases at V and 0 bases at J, with 11 bases between the two ends. The DNA of the CDR3 is TGTGCCACCAGCAGAGACCAGGCGAACCTGAACACTGAAGCTTTCTTT. This codes for CATSRDQANLNTEAFF.

This clonotype appeared many times. The gene calls are TRBV4-2 and TRBJ1-1; D is ambiguous. Germline V gene data show CDR1 as LGHNA and CDR2 as YNFKEQ. Trimming cost V 0 bases and J 3 bases, with 11 bases left between them. The CDR3 is 15 amino acids. The CDR3 nucleotides read TGTGCCAGCAGCCAAGATAGGGCCGGGGACACTGAAGCTTTCTTT. This codes for CASSQDRAGDTEAFF.

CDR3 sequence reads: CASSPRTASSGYTF. The CDR3 DNA sequence: TGTGCCAGCAGCCCGCGGACAGCCAGCTCTGGCTACACCTTC. The chain couples TRBV7-4 to TRBJ1-2; possibly TRBD1 for D (6 bases). The CDR3 has 14 residues. The ends were cut back, 5 bases at V and 7 bases at J, with 17 bases in the middle. Germline lookup yields CDR1 SGHVT and CDR2 SQSDAQ.

J is TRBJ1-2 and V is TRBV10-3; no definite D call. The CDR3 contains 13 residues. Trimming took off 9 bases at V and 4 bases at J, with 15 bases between the two ends. From germline, CDR1 is ENHRY and CDR2 SYGVKD. The DNA for the CDR3 is TGTGCCATAAACTGGACCTTGGGCTATGGCTACACCTTC. Protein: CAINWTLGYGYTF.

J is TRBJ1-2 and V is TRBV5-1, with D perhaps matching TRBD1 (6 bases). The CDR3 loop spans 11 amino acids. Per germline, CDR1 SGHRS and CDR2 YFSETQ. V was clipped by 4 bases and J by 10 bases, with 11 bases between them. The CDR3 bases are TGCGCCAGCAGCGGGGGCCACGACTACACCTTC. Its protein product is CASSGGHDYTF.

This clonotype occurred many times. The V gene is TRBV12-3 or TRBV12-4, the J gene TRBJ1-2; D not resolved. The CDR3 consists of 15 residues. Trimming pared 7 bases from V and 4 bases from J, leaving 19 bases between. CDR3 nucleotide sequence: TGTGCCAGCAAGTCCCGACCCGGATACTTCTATGGCTACACCTTC. Protein: CASKSRPGYFYGYTF.

This chain connects TRBV2 to TRBJ1-5; possible D gene TRBD1, 6 bases. The CDR3 is 15 residues long. Looked up from germline, CDR1 is SNHLY and CDR2 is FYNNEI. The CDR3 bases are TGTGCTGGAGGGGGAGGGGTCGGGAGCAATCAGCCCCAGCATTTT. It translates to CAGGGGVGSNQPQHF.

There are many counts of this clonotype. This chain links TRBV6-6 with TRBJ1-5; D may be TRBD1 (6 bases). The CDR3 spans 14 residues. Trimming removed 2 bases at V and 6 bases at J, with 11 bases between. Germline V CDR1 and CDR2: MNHNY, SVGAGI (reference sequence). CDR3 region: CASSYGGGGQPQHF. CDR3 in DNA: TGTGCCAGCAGTTACGGAGGGGGGGGTCAGCCCCAGCATTTT.

The chain has TRBV29-1 and TRBJ2-7; 10 nucleotides match TRBD2. V was pared by 5 bases and J by 7 bases, with 8 bases of the junction left unmatched. The CDR3 has 13 residues. Germline V gene sequence: CDR1 SQVTM, CDR2 ANQGSEA. CDR3 protein: CSVRASGSGEQYF. The CDR3 region has the DNA TGCAGCGTTCGGGCTAGCGGGAGTGGTGAGCAGTACTTC.

This clonotype has a count of ten or more. The J gene is TRBJ2-2, the V gene TRBV2; no clear D gene. There are 12 residues in the CDR3. The germline CDR1 and CDR2 sequences are SNHLY and FYNNEI. Trimming stripped 4 bases from V and 7 bases from J, with 7 bases between. The CDR3 DNA follows: TGTGCCAGCAGTGTGGTGGACGGGGAGCTGTTTTTT. Translated, it gives CASSVVDGELFF.

There are many counts of this clonotype. J is TRBJ1-1 and V is TRBV25-1, with D hard to call. Trimming left V 1 base short and J 7 bases short, with 13 bases between. Germline CDR1 is MGHDK and CDR2 is SYGVNS. The CDR3 is 14 amino acids. CDR3 DNA sequence: TGTGCCAGCAGTGAATCGAAGGCAAAGGATGAAGCTTTCTTT. Protein sequence: CASSESKAKDEAFF.

This clonotype was found a few times. This likely comes from a read error, as the CDR3 has no conserved phenylalanine or tryptophan at its end. Because the CDR3's place on the DNA is in doubt, the DNA is left out and the CDR3 is given as listed by TCRdb. The rearrangement joins TRBV2 to TRBJ1-1; the table's D call, TRBD1, was not checked against the DNA. The CDR3 adds up to 10 amino acids, both ends counted. The V gene's germline CDR1 is SNHLY and CDR2 FYNNEI. Here the CDR3 reads CASSGDRANY.

This clonotype appeared many times. The chain recombines TRBV2 with TRBJ2-2, with D unresolved. Germline loops: CDR1 SNHLY, CDR2 FYNNEI. The CDR3 runs 13 residues. With 7 bases removed from V and 5 bases from J, the gap between germline ends came to 11 bases. The CDR3 DNA reads as TGTGCCAGCACCAGTTTAAGAACCGGGGAGCTGTTTTTT. Residues: CASTSLRTGELFF.

This clonotype was detected ten times or more. This chain joins TRBV7-9 and TRBJ1-1, with D unclear. V was trimmed by 5 bases and J by 0 bases, leaving 7 bases between them. Per the germline V gene, CDR1 is SEHNR and CDR2 is FQNEAQ (reference sequence). The CDR3 contains 13 residues. Here the CDR3 DNA reads TGTGCCAGCAGCCCCGACATGAACACTGAAGCTTTCTTT. It translates to CASSPDMNTEAFF.

This clonotype was seen ten or more times. The chain couples TRBV3-1 to TRBJ2-7; TRBD2 aligns across 10 bases. Unmatched junction bases numbered 5, after V lost 4 bases and J lost 2 bases. Germline V gives CDR1 LGHDT, CDR2 YNNKEL (reference sequence). This CDR3 spans 15 amino acids. The CDR3 DNA follows: TGTGCCAGCAGCCTAGGACTAGCGGACACCTACGAGCAGTACTTC. Translating gives CASSLGLADTYEQYF.